This record looks at one T cell receptor beta chain sequence and its context. Its antigen remains unknown. The V gene lost 0 bases and the J gene lost 1 base, with 7 bases spanning the gap. CDR1 SGDLS and CDR2 YYNGEE come from the germline V gene. This CDR3 comprises 14 residues. Sequencing was performed with immunoSEQ multiplex PCR; in TCRdb, only in-frame clones are kept and a portion is missing. The data hold about 28,000 clones, with around 80% observed a single time. The tumor samples were collected prior to definitive surgery or chemotherapy. This sample is drawn from a study of high-grade serous ovarian cancer treatment subgroups. Study in general: Mean per sample: around 13,000 reads, 6,000 to 8,000 unique TCR beta rearrangements.

Study-level findings and limits: Spatial context was lost because tumors were sequenced in bulk. CDR1 and CDR2 were left unanalyzed; analyses focused on CDR3.

The sequenced sample was tumor tissue. The receptor was derived from a human donor with high-grade serous ovarian cancer. The genes are TRBV9 and TRBJ1-2, with D unclear. As DNA, the CDR3 is TGTGCCAGCAGCGTAGGGCGGCTTAACTATGGCTACACCTTC. It specifies CASSVGRLNYGYTF.